This TCR beta chain was sequenced for a study of CD8 T cells in Susac syndrome (dated by TCRdb to between 2017 and 2020). For context, the study as a whole: Of the Susac syndrome patients who were sequenced, eight or nine were in clinical remission while roughly six had clinically active disease. At blood withdrawal, Susac syndrome patients were therapy-naive, treated with corticosteroids (with IVIg additionally given to some), or treated with IVIg alone. Whether CD8+ T cell activation and differentiation in Susac syndrome was antigen driven was tested using repertoire sequencing. Points the paper makes about the study in general: In the CD4+ T cell repertoire of Susac syndrome patients, clonal expansion was not detected. The study acknowledged that relatively few individuals were included in the TCR sequencing and HLA analysis.

Remarks on this clonotype: The specificity of this receptor is unknown. No quality values exist for individual bases; no much larger clone is one base distant.

RNA was extracted using the RNeasy kit, and roughly 0.5 to 1 microgram was reverse transcribed with random hexamers. TCR beta CDR3 regions were amplified with the immunoSEQ multiplex PCR assay covering 54 Vbeta and 13 Jbeta segments. PCR amplification bias was corrected using a synthetic template baseline for primer optimization and computational correction. The authors' analysis ran thus. Reads were annotated to V, D and J genes per IMGT and analyzed with immunoSEQ Analyzer, keeping only productive sequences. Clonality was calculated as one minus the Shannon entropy normalized by log2 of the number of productive unique sequences. For each patient and control, public and private clones were evaluated within the 100 most prevalent clones. Susac-specific clones were defined as absent from healthy and MS cohorts, 850 to 1,300 published viral clones and other ImmuneACCESS disease sequences. TCRdb applied fastp at Q25 and MiXCR to the public reads, then kept only in-frame beta chains. When rows share a CDR3 protein, they turn into one entry using the most common DNA and genes. TCRdb, not the original authors, processed these V and J calls. For this sample there are about 140,000 distinct CDR3 sequences; about 95% appear just once. The ten largest clonotypes hold around 0.15% of the sample.

The germline V gene gives CDR1 as SGDLS and CDR2 as YYNGEE. From the cysteine up to the phenylalanine, the CDR3 has a length of 15 residues. Kept here is only the CDR3 DNA, which spans 45 bases and is read in frame from base 1. The junction shows trimming of 0 bases on V and 7 bases on J, plus 11 bases between the germline ends. High-throughput TCR beta sequencing profiled peripheral blood CD8+ and CD4+ T cells from healthy donors, Susac syndrome patients and multiple sclerosis patients. Recently defined diagnostic criteria for definite or probable disease were met by the Susac syndrome patients. Bulk CD8+ and CD4+ T cells were purified by magnetic negative isolation, whereas CD8+ TEMRA cells were enriched by FACS. Blood was collected in EDTA tubes and processed within 24 hours, with PBMCs isolated through density gradient centrifugation. PBMCs intended for TCR sequencing were frozen in liquid nitrogen and were later thawed in a 37 degrees C water bath. Purity of sorted or isolated CD4+, CD8+ and CD8+ TEMRA cells was at least 90%.

Sequenced: CD4+ T cells from PBMCs. This clonotype was obtained from a human donor with Susac syndrome. The chain employs TRBV9 and TRBJ1-6; no confident D gene assignment can be made. The nucleotides read TGTGCCAGCAGCGTAGAAGATCTGGGGAATTCACCCCTCCACTTT. Its coded protein is CASSVEDLGNSPLHF.